This entry lists 8 T cell receptor beta chains sequenced from one sample in a study of neurological immune-mediated disorders. TCRdb re-derived calls from the 5' RACE reads in MiXCR, one entry per CDR3 protein. The table lists nearly 30,000 distinct CDR3 sequences, 9% to 13% of them singletons. The material sequenced was PBMCs. These receptors originate from a woman between 55 and 75 years old in good health.

Note on this clonotype: At one of its ends the junction is not consistent with the germline gene, which may arise from a read error. The V gene is TRBV7-2, the J gene TRBJ1-1; TRBD1 agrees at 7 bases. Germline V gene lookup returns CDR1 SGHTA and CDR2 FQGNSA. The CDR3 is 14 residues long. CDR3 nucleotide sequence: TGTGCCAACAGCATAGGGGGCGTGGGCACTGAAGCTTTCTTT. Translation gives CANSIGGVGTEAFF.

The chain joins TRBV20-1 to TRBJ1-5; D is uncertain. Per the germline V gene, CDR1 is DFQATT and CDR2 is SNEGSKA (reference sequence). Trimming pared 3 bases from V and 3 bases from J, leaving 18 bases between. The CDR3 has 16 residues. The CDR3 region is CSASLSAGLNNQPQHF. The CDR3 DNA sequence: TGCAGTGCTAGCCTCTCGGCCGGGCTGAACAATCAGCCCCAGCATTTT.

This clonotype was detected ten times or more. The J gene is TRBJ2-3, the V gene TRBV5-1; perhaps TRBD2 as D (6 bases). Trimming removed 9 bases from V and 4 bases from J, with 21 bases in between. This CDR3 spans 15 amino acids. CDR1 and CDR2 from the germline V gene are SGHRS and YFSETQ. The CDR3 DNA follows: TGCGCCATCCCCCTCCAGGTAGCGGAGGCAGATACGCAGTATTTT. Protein sequence: CAIPLQVAEADTQYF.

The table lists this clonotype with many counts. The V and J genes are TRBV5-1 and TRBJ2-3; D is undetermined. The CDR3 contains 13 residues. Germline assignment: CDR1 SGHRS and CDR2 YFSETQ. V shed 0 bases and J shed 6 bases, with 8 bases lying between them. The CDR3 DNA reads TGCGCCAGCAGCTTGGTCCCAAGCGATACGCAGTATTTT. This sequence encodes CASSLVPSDTQYF.

This clonotype has at least ten counts. The chain combines TRBV5-6 with TRBJ2-3; 10 bases agree with TRBD2. CDR1 is SGHDT and CDR2 is YYEEEE in the germline V gene. V was clipped by 4 bases and J by 6 bases; unmatched bases: 8. The CDR3 contains 15 residues. This CDR3 reads CASSPVAGGRDTQYF. Here the CDR3 DNA reads TGTGCCAGCAGCCCAGTAGCGGGGGGAAGGGATACGCAGTATTTT.

This clonotype was seen many times. This chain joins TRBV4-3 and TRBJ2-6; no clear D. The CDR3 is 13 amino acids. V was shortened by 3 bases and J by 1 base, with 1 base between the two germline ends. Germline assignment: CDR1 LGHNA and CDR2 YSLEER. The CDR3 protein is CASSQSGANVLTF. The CDR3 DNA is TGCGCCAGCAGCCAGTCTGGGGCCAACGTCCTGACTTTC.

The chain carries TRBV20-1 and TRBJ1-5, with D possibly being TRBD1 (5 bases). The germline V gene encodes CDR1 DFQATT and CDR2 SNEGSKA (reference sequence). The length of the CDR3 is 17 residues. The V end lost 0 bases, the J end lost 0 bases, and 15 bases lay between the germline ends. The CDR3 coding sequence is TGCAGTGCTAGAGATGGGCGAGCGGGGGATAGCAATCAGCCCCAGCATTTT. Translation gives CSARDGRAGDSNQPQHF.

This clonotype appeared many times. The chain joins TRBV20-1 to TRBJ2-7; 11 bases line up with TRBD2. The CDR3 loop spans 14 amino acids. The germline V gene encodes CDR1 DFQATT and CDR2 SNEGSKA (reference sequence). J was trimmed by 0 bases and V by 5 bases; bases with no gene match: 3. CDR3 loop: CSAPSGGLSYEQYF. CDR3 DNA sequence: TGCAGTGCTCCTAGCGGGGGGCTCTCCTACGAGCAGTACTTC.